This T cell receptor (beta chain) came from a study of blood T cells in healthy people across ages. Peripheral blood, approximately 10 milliliters per donor, was collected. A second PCR of roughly 6 to 12 cycles used a sample-barcoded 5' primer and a J-beta primer mix. The template-switch adaptor, which had 12 random nucleotides, put a tag on each cDNA molecule. TCRdb itself ran the 5' RACE reads through MiXCR, one entry per CDR3 protein. The sample consists of about 970,000 distinct CDR3 sequences, just over 50% of them appearing once. The germline CDR1 and CDR2 sequences are MNHEY and SMNVEV (reference sequence). V was trimmed by 5 bases and J by 0 bases, leaving 11 bases between them. CDR3 length: 14 amino acids. Only a few counts were recorded for this clonotype.

The V and J genes are TRBV27 and TRBJ2-7; tentative D call: TRBD1 (5 bases). Material for sequencing was blood. This receptor was taken from a woman aged 55 to 70 in good health. The CDR3 sequence: CASSAGHSSYEQYF. CDR3 DNA sequence: TGTGCCAGCAGTGCCGGACACAGCTCCTACGAGCAGTACTTC.